The rows below give T cell receptor beta chains drawn from one sample of a study of blood T cell repertoires in COVID-19. Using immunoSEQ multiplex PCR, the repertoire was profiled, and TCRdb retains in-frame clones only, with some absent. The data hold 55,000 to 70,000 clones, with 85% to 90% observed a single time. The sequenced material came from peripheral blood. These receptors originate from a man between 65 and 79 years old with acute or convalescent COVID-19. CDR3s include the opening cysteine and the closing phenylalanine or tryptophan. The order of the fields is clone size, J gene, V gene, D gene, CDR3 protein, CDR3 DNA. The D gene is left open where the match is weak. Clone size, where shown, is once, few, many, or a class for clones that have expanded.

clone size: .; J gene: TRBJ1-6; V gene: TRBV28; D gene: .; CDR3 protein: CASSSTVDSPLHF; CDR3 DNA: TGTGCCAGCAGTTCAACAGTAGACTCACCCCTCCACTTT
clone size: .; J gene: TRBJ2-7; V gene: TRBV29-1; D gene: .; CDR3 protein: CSVVGSGYEQYF; CDR3 DNA: TGCAGCGTTGTAGGTAGCGGCTACGAGCAGTACTTC
clone size: .; J gene: TRBJ2-1; V gene: TRBV9; D gene: TRBD2; CDR3 protein: CASSVAPSGRADDEQFF; CDR3 DNA: TGTGCCAGCAGCGTAGCTCCTAGCGGGAGGGCAGACGATGAGCAGTTCTTC
clone size: once; J gene: TRBJ2-7; V gene: TRBV19; D gene: TRBD1; CDR3 protein: CASRTGTGTYEQYF; CDR3 DNA: TGTGCCAGTAGAACCGGGACAGGGACCTACGAGCAGTACTTC
clone size: .; J gene: TRBJ2-3; V gene: TRBV5-6; D gene: .; CDR3 protein: CASSFIAGASTDTQYF; CDR3 DNA: TGTGCCAGCAGCTTTATCGCGGGTGCTAGCACAGATACGCAGTATTTT
clone size: once; J gene: TRBJ1-2; V gene: TRBV7-2; D gene: .; CDR3 protein: CASSLGGSNYGYTF; CDR3 DNA: TGTGCCAGCAGCTTGGGGGGGTCTAACTATGGCTACACCTTC
clone size: .; J gene: TRBJ2-3; V gene: TRBV18; D gene: .; CDR3 protein: CASSPGGGDTQYF; CDR3 DNA: TGTGCCAGCTCACCAGGGGGAGGAGATACGCAGTATTTT
clone size: .; J gene: TRBJ1-5; V gene: TRBV7-2; D gene: .; CDR3 protein: CASSSVAGFLGNQPQHF; CDR3 DNA: TGTGCCAGCAGCTCCGTGGCGGGTTTTTTGGGCAATCAGCCCCAGCATTTT
clone size: .; J gene: TRBJ2-1; V gene: TRBV6-5; D gene: TRBD1; CDR3 protein: CASRRTGSNNEQFF; CDR3 DNA: TGTGCCAGCAGGAGGACAGGGTCGAACAATGAGCAGTTCTTC
clone size: .; J gene: TRBJ2-3; V gene: TRBV19; D gene: .; CDR3 protein: CASSKGETYADTQYF; CDR3 DNA: TGTGCCAGTAGTAAAGGGGAAACATACGCAGATACGCAGTATTTT
clone size: .; J gene: TRBJ2-7; V gene: TRBV18; D gene: TRBD2; CDR3 protein: CASSPRAGGGFEQYF; CDR3 DNA: TGTGCCAGCTCACCACGTGCGGGAGGGGGGTTCGAGCAGTACTTC
clone size: .; J gene: TRBJ1-2; V gene: TRBV4-2; D gene: TRBD1; CDR3 protein: CASSQPQGVTGRPGYTF; CDR3 DNA: TGTGCCAGCAGCCAACCTCAAGGAGTGACAGGGAGGCCTGGCTACACCTTC
clone size: .; J gene: TRBJ1-4; V gene: TRBV6-5; D gene: .; CDR3 protein: CASSRQTESEKLFF; CDR3 DNA: TGTGCCAGCAGTCGACAGACGGAAAGTGAAAAACTGTTTTTT
clone size: .; J gene: TRBJ1-1; V gene: TRBV10-3; D gene: .; CDR3 protein: CAMSTGENMNTEAFF; CDR3 DNA: TGTGCCATGAGTACAGGAGAGAACATGAACACTGAAGCTTTCTTT
clone size: .; J gene: TRBJ1-5; V gene: TRBV12-3/TRBV12-4; D gene: .; CDR3 protein: CASSSDNQPQHF; CDR3 DNA: TGTGCCAGCAGCAGCGATAATCAGCCCCAGCATTTT
clone size: .; J gene: TRBJ2-1; V gene: TRBV27; D gene: TRBD1; CDR3 protein: CASSWGDRGRGEQFF; CDR3 DNA: TGTGCCAGCAGTTGGGGGGACAGGGGCCGCGGGGAGCAGTTCTTC
clone size: .; J gene: TRBJ2-1; V gene: TRBV28; D gene: .; CDR3 protein: CASSSGPFRFF; CDR3 DNA: TGTGCCAGCAGTTCAGGCCCTTTCCGGTTCTTC
clone size: few; J gene: TRBJ1-6; V gene: TRBV18; D gene: .; CDR3 protein: CASSPKNSPLHF; CDR3 DNA: TGTGCCAGCTCCCCTAAGAATTCACCCCTCCACTTT
clone size: once; J gene: TRBJ2-7; V gene: TRBV7-9; D gene: TRBD2; CDR3 protein: CASSGGLETYEQYF; CDR3 DNA: TGTGCCAGCAGCGGGGGACTAGAGACCTACGAGCAGTACTTC
clone size: .; J gene: TRBJ1-2; V gene: TRBV5-6; D gene: TRBD1; CDR3 protein: CASSPSGQGAYGYTF; CDR3 DNA: TGTGCCAGCAGCCCCTCGGGACAGGGGGCCTATGGCTACACCTTC
clone size: .; J gene: TRBJ2-3; V gene: TRBV11-2; D gene: .; CDR3 protein: CASSLAPGSTDTQYF; CDR3 DNA: TGTGCCAGCAGCTTAGCACCGGGGAGCACAGATACGCAGTATTTT
clone size: .; J gene: TRBJ2-3; V gene: TRBV5-1; D gene: TRBD2; CDR3 protein: CASSRSTSGGDTQYF; CDR3 DNA: TGCGCCAGCAGCCGCTCGACTAGCGGGGGAGATACGCAGTATTTT
clone size: .; J gene: TRBJ1-2; V gene: TRBV6-2/TRBV6-3; D gene: TRBD1; CDR3 protein: CASSYSKGDRGF; CDR3 DNA: TGTGCCAGCAGTTACTCGAAGGGGGACAGAGGCTTC
clone size: .; J gene: TRBJ2-1; V gene: TRBV10-3; D gene: .; CDR3 protein: CAISGGTRRDEQFF; CDR3 DNA: TGTGCCATCAGTGGTGGGACAAGACGGGATGAGCAGTTCTTC
clone size: .; J gene: TRBJ2-4; V gene: TRBV5-1; D gene: .; CDR3 protein: CASSLLASKNIQYF; CDR3 DNA: TGCGCCAGCAGCTTGCTAGCAAGCAAAAACATTCAGTACTTC
clone size: .; J gene: TRBJ1-3; V gene: TRBV6-5; D gene: TRBD1; CDR3 protein: CASRLQGVNTIYF; CDR3 DNA: TGTGCCAGCAGATTACAGGGGGTGAACACCATATATTTT
clone size: .; J gene: TRBJ1-6; V gene: TRBV27; D gene: .; CDR3 protein: CASSLSGPISSYNSPLHF; CDR3 DNA: TGTGCCAGCAGTTTATCGGGGCCTATTAGCTCCTATAATTCACCCCTCCACTTT
clone size: .; J gene: TRBJ2-1; V gene: TRBV19; D gene: .; CDR3 protein: CASSNPTAGFYNEQFF; CDR3 DNA: TGTGCCAGTAGTAACCCTACCGCAGGCTTCTACAATGAGCAGTTCTTC
clone size: .; J gene: TRBJ1-4; V gene: TRBV7-9; D gene: TRBD1; CDR3 protein: CASTQGARFVEKLFF; CDR3 DNA: TGTGCCAGCACTCAGGGGGCGCGATTTGTGGAAAAACTGTTTTTT
clone size: .; J gene: TRBJ2-1; V gene: TRBV3-1/TRBV3-2; D gene: TRBD2; CDR3 protein: CASSPQGLAGEGEQFF; CDR3 DNA: TGTGCCAGCAGCCCGCAGGGACTAGCGGGGGAGGGTGAGCAGTTCTTC
clone size: .; J gene: TRBJ2-3; V gene: TRBV5-4; D gene: TRBD2; CDR3 protein: CASSPRDYVTDTQYF; CDR3 DNA: TGTGCCAGCAGCCCCCGGGACTACGTCACAGATACGCAGTATTTT
clone size: .; J gene: TRBJ2-1; V gene: TRBV5-5; D gene: TRBD2; CDR3 protein: CASRNWPGGDPNEQFF; CDR3 DNA: TGTGCCAGCAGAAATTGGCCGGGGGGTGACCCTAATGAGCAGTTCTTC
clone size: .; J gene: TRBJ2-4; V gene: TRBV19; D gene: TRBD1; CDR3 protein: CASSRDRAPKNIQYF; CDR3 DNA: TGTGCCAGTAGTCGGGACAGGGCCCCCAAAAACATTCAGTACTTC
clone size: .; J gene: TRBJ2-7; V gene: TRBV11-2; D gene: .; CDR3 protein: CASSLGGATYEQYF; CDR3 DNA: TGTGCCAGCAGCTTAGGCGGGGCGACCTACGAGCAGTACTTC